These 24 T cell receptor beta chains originate from one sample sequenced in a study of blood T cell repertoires in COVID-19. The table came from immunoSEQ multiplex PCR; TCRdb's copy has only in-frame clones and leaves some out. Among roughly 250,000 clones listed, 65% to 85% were seen once. Sequenced input: peripheral blood. These receptors were collected from a man aged 35 to 55 with active or convalescent COVID-19.

V usage is TRBV30 and J usage is TRBJ2-5, with D possibly matching TRBD2 (6 bases). V was clipped by 2 bases and J by 5 bases, with 9 bases between them. Germline V gene data show CDR1 as GTSNPN and CDR2 as SVGIG (reference sequence). The CDR3 is 12 residues long. CDR3 amino acids: CAWSRDSETQYF. In nucleotides, the CDR3 is TGTGCCTGGAGTCGGGACTCGGAGACCCAGTACTTC.

The genes are TRBV5-6 and TRBJ2-5, with D possibly being TRBD2 (7 bases). The CDR3 contains 15 residues. The germline CDR1 and CDR2 sequences are SGHDT and YYEEEE. Between the trimmed V and J ends, which lost 0 bases and 10 bases, there was a span of 19 bases. CDR3 DNA sequence: TGTGCCAGCAGCTTGGTGGGTGGGGGGGCAGAGGTCCAGTACTTC. Residues: CASSLVGGGAEVQYF.

The rearrangement joins TRBV7-2 to TRBJ2-3; 9 bases are a match to TRBD1. Trimming removed 3 bases from V and 4 bases from J; junction bases left unmatched: 8. CDR1 is SGHTA and CDR2 is FQGNSA in the germline V gene. This CDR3 contains 16 residues. The CDR3 sequence is CASSFSGQGRSDTQYF. For the CDR3, the DNA is TGTGCCAGCAGCTTCTCGGGACAGGGACGGTCAGATACGCAGTATTTT.

This rearrangement joins TRBV4-1 to TRBJ2-1; D is possibly TRBD1 (6 bases). Trimming pared 6 bases from V and 3 bases from J, leaving 9 bases between. CDR3 length equals 13 residues. Germline lookup yields CDR1 MGHRA and CDR2 YSYEKL. The CDR3, as DNA: TGCGCCAGCAGTGGGACAAACTACAATGAGCAGTTCTTC. It specifies CASSGTNYNEQFF.

The chain is built from TRBV7-8 and TRBJ2-1; 8 bases fit TRBD1. With 3 bases clipped from V and 1 base from J, the junction kept 8 bases outside the gene matches. Germline CDR1 is SGHVS and CDR2 is FQNEAQ. The CDR3 sequence is 17 residues long. The CDR3 DNA follows: TGTGCCAGCAGCTTGCAGACAGGGGCTGGGTCCTACAATGAGCAGTTCTTC. It yields the protein CASSLQTGAGSYNEQFF. The variable domain in full, with the rest retrieved from reference TRBV7-8 and TRBJ2-1, is GAGVSQSPRYKVAKRGQDVALRCDPISGHVSLFWYQQALGQGPEFLTYFQNEAQLDKSGLPSDRFFAERPEGSVSTLKIQRTQQEDSAVYLCASSLQTGAGSYNEQFFGPGTRLTVL.

This clone is a singleton in its sample. V gene TRBV29-1 combines with J gene TRBJ2-5, with D possibly being TRBD1 (6 bases). V lost 5 bases, J lost 5 bases, and 12 bases lay in between. The CDR3 is made up of 12 amino acids. CDR1 and CDR2 (germline): SQVTM, ANQGSEA. The CDR3 DNA sequence: TGCAGCGTTCTTCCGGACAGTGAGACCCAGTACTTC. Translated, it gives CSVLPDSETQYF.

The chain uses TRBV7-9 and TRBJ2-7; the D gene is possibly TRBD1 (5 bases). V was clipped by 5 bases and J by 0 bases, with 11 bases between them. The CDR3 extends over 14 amino acids. Germline V gene lookup returns CDR1 SEHNR and CDR2 FQNEAQ (reference sequence). Here the CDR3 reads CASSRHRSSYEQYF. As DNA, the CDR3 is TGTGCCAGCAGCCGTCACAGGAGCTCCTACGAGCAGTACTTC.

This sequence joins TRBV29-1 and TRBJ1-1, with 11 bases lining up with TRBD1. V was clipped by 7 bases and J by 1 base; unmatched bases: 2. This CDR3 is 13 amino acids long. Germline V gives CDR1 SQVTM, CDR2 ANQGSEA. The CDR3 loop is CSGGQGENTEAFF. The CDR3 nucleotides are TGCAGCGGGGGACAGGGGGAGAACACTGAAGCTTTCTTT.

A note on this clone: Other DNA variants within this sample encode the same CDR3. The CDR3 DNA reads TGTGCCAGCAGCTTAGCGCTAGGGGACACTGAAGCTTTCTTT. This sequence encodes CASSLALGDTEAFF. The chain is built from TRBV7-9 and TRBJ1-1, with D maybe TRBD1 (5 bases). V lost 0 bases, J lost 3 bases, and 8 bases lay in between. The germline V gene encodes CDR1 SEHNR and CDR2 FQNEAQ (reference sequence). The CDR3 contains 14 residues.

This chain connects TRBV15 to TRBJ2-1; TRBD1 is a possible D gene (5 bases). The CDR3 is 15 residues long. CDR1 is LNHNV, CDR2 YYDKDF, per germline (reference sequence). Trimming stripped 0 bases from V and 2 bases from J, with 8 bases between. This chain's CDR3 is CATSRDLGPYNEQFF. In DNA form, the CDR3 reads TGTGCCACCAGCAGAGATCTGGGGCCCTACAATGAGCAGTTCTTC.

This clone was found once. The gene calls are TRBV7-2 and TRBJ2-5; D possibly corresponds to TRBD2 (5 bases). Trimming cost V 4 bases and J 1 base, with 13 bases left between them. Germline V gene sequence: CDR1 SGHTA, CDR2 FQGNSA. This CDR3 region has 15 residues. CDR3 in amino acids: CASSSPDSSQETQYF. The CDR3 nucleotides read TGTGCCAGCAGCTCGCCGGACTCTTCCCAAGAGACCCAGTACTTC.

V gene TRBV19 combines with J gene TRBJ1-1, with 7 bases that match TRBD1. J gave up 2 bases and V 6 bases, and 6 bases lay outside the gene matches. CDR1 is LNHDA, CDR2 SQIVND, per germline (reference sequence). The CDR3 runs to 14 residues. CDR3 protein: CASSPQGRNTEAFF. The CDR3, as DNA: TGTGCCAGTAGCCCACAGGGGCGAAACACTGAAGCTTTCTTT.

V usage is TRBV13 and J usage is TRBJ1-6; D ambiguous. Germline V gives CDR1 PRHDT, CDR2 FYEKMQ (reference sequence). This CDR3 comprises 12 residues. Trimming stripped 3 bases from V and 7 bases from J, with 4 bases between. In nucleotides, the CDR3 is TGTGCCAGCAGCTTTAAAAATTCACCCCTCCACTTT. Translating gives CASSFKNSPLHF.

V gene TRBV6-5 combines with J gene TRBJ2-2, with D unclear. The CDR3 spans 11 residues. The V end was cut by 8 bases, the J end by 6 bases, with 7 bases between. Germline V gene data show CDR1 as MNHEY and CDR2 as SVGAGI. The CDR3 nucleotides are TGTGCCAGCTCGAGGTCCGGGGAGCTGTTTTTT. Protein product: CASSRSGELFF.

The rearrangement joins TRBV20-1 to TRBJ2-3, with D unresolved. The CDR3 is 11 residues long. V shed 5 bases and J shed 6 bases, with 9 bases lying between them. The germline CDR1 and CDR2 sequences are DFQATT and SNEGSKA (reference sequence). CDR3 bases: TGCAGTGCTGGTCCCGGGGATACGCAGTATTTT. Translation gives CSAGPGDTQYF.

In this sample, this clone turned up a few times. The J gene is TRBJ2-3, the V gene TRBV25-1; maybe TRBD2 (6 bases). The CDR3 loop spans 17 amino acids. Germline values: CDR1 MGHDK, CDR2 SYGVNS. Trimming stripped 5 bases from V and 6 bases from J, with 24 bases between. The CDR3 region is CASSKMRDAFKADTQYF. CDR3 nucleotide sequence: TGTGCCAGCAGTAAAATGCGGGACGCCTTTAAGGCGGATACGCAGTATTTT. The full variable domain, completed using reference TRBV25-1 and TRBJ2-3, is EADIYQTPRYLVIGTGKKITLECSQTMGHDKMYWYQQDPGMELHLIHYSYGVNSTEKGDLSSESTVSRIRTEHFPLTLESARPSHTSQYLCASSKMRDAFKADTQYFGPGTRLTVL.

The chain's CDR3 is CAWSGTDTYF. In DNA form, the CDR3 reads TGTGCCTGGAGTGGGACAGACACCTACTTC. The chain employs TRBV30 and TRBJ2-5, with D possibly matching TRBD1 (6 bases). Trimming took off 1 base at V and 14 bases at J, with 11 bases between the two ends. Germline V gives CDR1 GTSNPN, CDR2 SVGIG (reference sequence). The CDR3 length is 10 residues.

Regarding this clone: The identical CDR3 is also encoded by other nucleotide sequences in the sample. The CDR3 sequence: CASSLARSTDTQYF. The CDR3 DNA reads TGCGCCAGCAGCTTGGCCAGAAGCACAGATACGCAGTATTTT. The rearrangement links TRBV5-1 to TRBJ2-3, with D unresolved. CDR1 and CDR2 (germline): SGHRS, YFSETQ. This CDR3 comprises 14 residues. V gave up 0 bases and J gave up 0 bases, with 5 bases separating them.

The chain recombines TRBV6-2 or TRBV6-3 with TRBJ2-5; 13 positions match TRBD2. Looked up from germline, CDR1 is MNHEY and CDR2 is SVGEGT. Unmatched junction bases numbered 7, after V lost 5 bases and J lost 4 bases. The CDR3 consists of 16 residues. CDR3 loop: CASSQGLAGYRETQYF. CDR3 sequence (DNA): TGTGCCAGCAGTCAGGGACTAGCGGGGTATAGAGAGACCCAGTACTTC.

The genes are TRBV28 and TRBJ2-1, with D possibly matching TRBD1 (7 bases). CDR3 length: 14 residues. The V end was cut by 5 bases, the J end by 3 bases, with 11 bases between. Germline loops: CDR1 MDHEN, CDR2 SYDVKM. The DNA of the CDR3 is TGTGCCAGCAGTGCGGGACAGATCTACAATGAGCAGTTCTTC. This encodes CASSAGQIYNEQFF.

The count of this clone is one. V usage is TRBV5-4 and J usage is TRBJ1-1; TRBD1 aligns across 9 bases. V lost 3 bases and J lost 7; bases outside the gene matches: 4. There are 13 residues in the CDR3. Germline V CDR1 and CDR2: SGHNT, YYREEE (reference sequence). The CDR3 DNA is TGTGCCAGCAGCTGGAGGGGACAGGGTGAAGCTTTCTTT. It yields the protein CASSWRGQGEAFF.

The rearrangement links TRBV19 to TRBJ1-2; D may be TRBD1 (5 bases). V dropped 3 bases and J dropped 8 bases, with 16 bases sitting between them. The CDR3 contains 14 residues. Per germline, CDR1 LNHDA and CDR2 SQIVND (reference sequence). CDR3 in DNA: TGTGCCAGTAGTATTATATCAGGGTCATACGGCTACACCTTC. Its translation is CASSIISGSYGYTF.

The chain employs TRBV7-6 and TRBJ1-1, with D perhaps matching TRBD1 (5 bases). This CDR3 has 13 residues. Looked up from germline, CDR1 is SGHVS and CDR2 is FNYEAQ. Trimming cost V 6 bases and J 1 base, with 9 bases left between them. The CDR3 coding sequence is TGTGCCAGCAGGGGTAGGGGGAACACTGAAGCTTTCTTT. Its translation is CASRGRGNTEAFF. The whole variable domain, filled in from reference TRBV7-6 and TRBJ1-1, reads GAGVSQSPRYKVTKRGQDVALRCDPISGHVSLYWYRQALGQGPEFLTYFNYEAQQDKSGLPNDRFSAERPEGSISTLTIQRTEQRDSAMYRCASRGRGNTEAFFGQGTRLTVV.

The chain combines TRBV6-2 or TRBV6-3 with TRBJ2-5; 8 bases map to TRBD1. J was trimmed by 5 bases and V by 0 bases; bases with no gene match: 5. CDR1 MNHEY and CDR2 SVGEGT come from the germline V gene. The CDR3 is 15 residues long. Written as DNA, the CDR3 is TGTGCCAGCAGTTACTCGACAGGGGATGGGGAGACCCAGTACTTC. Its protein product is CASSYSTGDGETQYF.